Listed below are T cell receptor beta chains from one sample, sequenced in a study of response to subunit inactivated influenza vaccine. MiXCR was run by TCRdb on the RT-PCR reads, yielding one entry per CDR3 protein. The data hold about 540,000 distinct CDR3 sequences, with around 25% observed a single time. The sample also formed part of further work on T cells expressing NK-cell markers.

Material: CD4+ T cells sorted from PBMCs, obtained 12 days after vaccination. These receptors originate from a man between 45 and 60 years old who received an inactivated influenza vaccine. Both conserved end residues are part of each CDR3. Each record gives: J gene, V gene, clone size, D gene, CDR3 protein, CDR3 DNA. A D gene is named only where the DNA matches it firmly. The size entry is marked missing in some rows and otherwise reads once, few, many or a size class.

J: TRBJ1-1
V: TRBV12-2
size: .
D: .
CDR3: CASRLVVYQGTSNTEAFF
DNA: TGTGCAAGTCGCTTAGTCGTATATCAGGGGACCTCGAACACTGAAGCTTTCTTT

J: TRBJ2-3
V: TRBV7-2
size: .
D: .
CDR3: CASSLLAYGTDTQYF
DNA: TGTGCCAGCAGCTTACTGGCCTACGGGACAGATACGCAGTATTTT

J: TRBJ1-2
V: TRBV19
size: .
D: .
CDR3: CASSILGGQGRQYGYTF
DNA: TGTGCCAGTAGTATACTTGGCGGGCAGGGGCGACAATATGGCTACACCTTC

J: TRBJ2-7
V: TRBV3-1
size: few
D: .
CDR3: CASSQEGLRQYF
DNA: TGTGCCAGCAGCCAAGAGGGCCTACGGCAGTACTTC

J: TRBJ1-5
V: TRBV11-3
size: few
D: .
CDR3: CASSLDPTRQIPNQPQHF
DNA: TGTGCCAGCAGCTTAGATCCTACTAGACAGATCCCTAATCAGCCCCAGCATTTT

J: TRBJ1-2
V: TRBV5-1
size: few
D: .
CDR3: CASSSDGDPNYGYTF
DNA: TGCGCCAGCAGCTCGGATGGCGATCCAAACTATGGCTACACCTTC

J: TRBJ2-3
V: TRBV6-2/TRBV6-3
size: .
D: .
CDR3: CASSYLDSRTDTQYF
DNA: TGTGCCAGCAGTTACCTGGACAGCCGTACGGATACGCAGTATTTT

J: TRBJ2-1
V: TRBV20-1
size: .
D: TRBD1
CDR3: CSARKQGKSYNEQFF
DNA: TGCAGTGCTAGAAAACAGGGGAAGTCCTACAATGAGCAGTTCTTC

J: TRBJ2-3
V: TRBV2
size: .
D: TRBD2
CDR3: CASRATSGRANFFGPDTQYF
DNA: TGTGCCAGCAGAGCGACTAGCGGGAGGGCCAACTTCTTTGGGCCAGATACGCAGTATTTT

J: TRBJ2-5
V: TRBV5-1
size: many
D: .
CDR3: CASSFYRDGETQYF
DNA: TGCGCCAGCAGCTTCTACAGGGACGGGGAGACCCAGTACTTC

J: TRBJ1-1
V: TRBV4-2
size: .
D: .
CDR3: CASSQDWSGSNTEAFF
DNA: TGTGCCAGCAGCCAAGATTGGAGTGGGTCAAACACTGAAGCTTTCTTT

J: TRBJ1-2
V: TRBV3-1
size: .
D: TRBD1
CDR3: CASSPTTSGGATYTF
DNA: TGTGCCAGCAGCCCCACTACTTCAGGGGGCGCGACCTACACCTTC

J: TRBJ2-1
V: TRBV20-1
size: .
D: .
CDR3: CSAENPQGGRNEQFF
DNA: TGCAGTGCCGAAAACCCACAGGGAGGTAGGAATGAGCAGTTCTTC

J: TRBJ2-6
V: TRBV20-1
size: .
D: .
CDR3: CSARVVQGANVLTF
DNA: TGCAGTGCTAGAGTAGTCCAGGGGGCCAACGTCCTGACTTTC

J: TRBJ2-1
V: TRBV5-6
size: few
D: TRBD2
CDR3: CASSLPLAGGPHEQFF
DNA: TGTGCCAGCAGCTTGCCACTAGCGGGAGGGCCCCATGAGCAGTTCTTC

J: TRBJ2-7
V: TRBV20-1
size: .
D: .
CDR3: CSARPLYEQYF
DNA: TGCAGTGCTAGACCGCTTTACGAGCAGTACTTC

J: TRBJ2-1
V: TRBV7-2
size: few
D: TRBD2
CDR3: CASTSGGSEQFF
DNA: TGTGCCAGCACTAGCGGGGGGAGTGAGCAGTTCTTC

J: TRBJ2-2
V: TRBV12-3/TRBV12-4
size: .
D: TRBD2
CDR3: CASSFLAGAGGELFF
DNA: TGTGCCAGCAGTTTTCTAGCGGGAGCCGGCGGGGAGCTGTTTTTT

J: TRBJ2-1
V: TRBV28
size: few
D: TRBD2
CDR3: CASSASGGAYNEQFF
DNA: TGTGCCAGCAGTGCGAGCGGGGGGGCCTACAATGAGCAGTTCTTC

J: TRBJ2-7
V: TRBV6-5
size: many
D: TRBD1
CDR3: CASSNRRTGGMNEQYF
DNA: TGTGCCAGCAGTAACCGACGGACAGGGGGCATGAACGAGCAGTACTTC

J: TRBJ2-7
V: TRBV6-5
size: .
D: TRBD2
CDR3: CASSYSLGLAGGSYEQYF
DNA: TGTGCCAGCAGTTACTCTCTAGGCCTAGCGGGGGGGTCCTACGAGCAGTACTTC

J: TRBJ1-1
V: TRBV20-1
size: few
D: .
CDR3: CSVRQFMNTEAFF
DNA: TGCAGCGTACGACAGTTCATGAACACTGAAGCTTTCTTT

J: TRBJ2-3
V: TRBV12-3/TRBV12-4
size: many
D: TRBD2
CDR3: CASSTLTSGGNRDTQYF
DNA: TGTGCCAGCAGTACCCTCACTAGCGGGGGCAACCGGGATACGCAGTATTTT

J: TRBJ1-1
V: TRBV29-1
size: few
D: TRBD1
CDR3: CSVRTGGVSTEAFF
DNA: TGCAGCGTCAGGACAGGGGGGGTGAGCACTGAAGCTTTCTTT

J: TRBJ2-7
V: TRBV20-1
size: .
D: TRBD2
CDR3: CSARWSDSGAGVTYEQYF
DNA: TGCAGTGCTAGATGGTCAGATAGCGGGGCGGGAGTTACCTACGAGCAGTACTTC

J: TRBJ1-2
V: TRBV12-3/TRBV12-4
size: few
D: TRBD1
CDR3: CASSSGQTSNYGYTF
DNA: TGTGCCAGCAGTTCGGGACAGACATCGAACTATGGCTACACCTTC

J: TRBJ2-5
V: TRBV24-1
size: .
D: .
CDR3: CATSEGLGTQYF
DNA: TGTGCCACCAGTGAGGGCCTTGGGACCCAGTACTTC

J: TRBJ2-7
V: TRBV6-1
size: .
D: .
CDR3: CASCLGSNYEQYF
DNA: TGTGCCAGCTGCCTCGGGAGCAACTACGAGCAGTACTTC

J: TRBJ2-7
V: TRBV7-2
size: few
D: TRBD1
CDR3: CASSLDRGRWEQYF
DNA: TGTGCCAGCAGCCTCGACAGGGGGCGGTGGGAGCAGTACTTC

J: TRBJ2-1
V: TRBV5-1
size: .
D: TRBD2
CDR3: CASSPSTSGGYNEQFF
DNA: TGCGCCAGCAGCCCCTCGACTAGCGGGGGCTACAATGAGCAGTTCTTC